This entry is about one TCR beta chain. Its target is not known. The data stem from a study of beta chain features in type 1 diabetes. Overall study results and limits: Short templates might get an advantage during PCR, and this would be equal in patients and controls. Over-representation of high TCR-expressing cells was a possible consequence of cDNA sequencing.

Averaging about 116 mL, one heparinised blood draw was given by each donor. TCRB transcripts that were expressed got sequenced, as all of the isolated RNA had been reverse transcribed. Only in-frame clones appear in the TCRdb table, and some are missing; sequencing was by immunoSEQ multiplex PCR. The table has about 410,000 clones, roughly 13% seen once. This TCR was recovered from a man under 40 in good health. Sequenced sample: naive CD4+ T cells from blood.

Here the CDR3 reads CASSYNGGSSYNEQFF. The CDR3, as DNA: TGTGCCAGCAGTTACAATGGCGGGAGCTCCTACAATGAGCAGTTCTTC. This chain joins TRBV6-5 and TRBJ2-1; TRBD2 aligns across 7 bases. The CDR3 length is 16 residues. Germline V gene data show CDR1 as MNHEY and CDR2 as SVGAGI. The V and J ends lost 2 bases and 0 bases, in that order; junction bases with no gene match: 4.